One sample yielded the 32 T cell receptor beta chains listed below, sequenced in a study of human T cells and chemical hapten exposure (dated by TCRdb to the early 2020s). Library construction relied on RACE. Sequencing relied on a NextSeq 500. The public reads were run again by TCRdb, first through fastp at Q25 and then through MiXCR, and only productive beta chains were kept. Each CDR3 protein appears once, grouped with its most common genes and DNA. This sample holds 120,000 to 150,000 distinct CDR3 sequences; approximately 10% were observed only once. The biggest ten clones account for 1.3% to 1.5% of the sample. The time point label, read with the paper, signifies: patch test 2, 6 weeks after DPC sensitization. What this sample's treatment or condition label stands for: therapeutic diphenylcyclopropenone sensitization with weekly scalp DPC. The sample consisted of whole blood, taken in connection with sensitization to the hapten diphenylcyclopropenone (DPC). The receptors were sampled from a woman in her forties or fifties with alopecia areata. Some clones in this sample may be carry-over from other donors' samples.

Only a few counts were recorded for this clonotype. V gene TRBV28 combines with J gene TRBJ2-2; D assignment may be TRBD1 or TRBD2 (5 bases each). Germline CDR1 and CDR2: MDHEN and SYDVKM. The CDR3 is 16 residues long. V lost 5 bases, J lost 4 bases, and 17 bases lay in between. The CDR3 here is CASSEMGRDGTGELFF. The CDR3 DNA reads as TGTGCCAGCAGTGAGATGGGCAGGGACGGCACCGGGGAGCTGTTTTTT.

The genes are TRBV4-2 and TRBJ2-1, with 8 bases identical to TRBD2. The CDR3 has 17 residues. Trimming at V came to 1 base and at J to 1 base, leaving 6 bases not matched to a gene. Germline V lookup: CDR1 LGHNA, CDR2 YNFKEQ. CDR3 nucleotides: TGTGCCAGCAGCCAAGGGCTAAGCGGGAGTTCCTACAATGAGCAGTTCTTC. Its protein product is CASSQGLSGSSYNEQFF.

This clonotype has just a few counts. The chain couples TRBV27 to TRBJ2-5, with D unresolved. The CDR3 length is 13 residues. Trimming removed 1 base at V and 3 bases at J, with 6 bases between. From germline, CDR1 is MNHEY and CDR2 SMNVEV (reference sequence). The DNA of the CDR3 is TGTGCCAGCAGTTTATTGGGGAAAGAGACCCAGTACTTC. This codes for CASSLLGKETQYF.

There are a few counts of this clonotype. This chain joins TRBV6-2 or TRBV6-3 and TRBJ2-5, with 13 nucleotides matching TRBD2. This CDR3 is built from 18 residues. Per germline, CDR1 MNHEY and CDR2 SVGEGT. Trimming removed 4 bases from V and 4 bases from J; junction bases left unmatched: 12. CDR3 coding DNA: TGTGCCAGCAGTTCTCGACTAGCGGGAGGCCCGGTAGCAGAGACCCAGTACTTC. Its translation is CASSSRLAGGPVAETQYF.

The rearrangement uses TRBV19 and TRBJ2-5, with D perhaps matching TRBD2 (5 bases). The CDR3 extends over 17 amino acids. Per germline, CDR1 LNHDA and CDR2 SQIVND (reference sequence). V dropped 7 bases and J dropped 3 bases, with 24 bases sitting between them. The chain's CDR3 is CASTPGFVRVGKETQYF. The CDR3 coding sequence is TGTGCCAGTACCCCAGGATTCGTGCGGGTCGGTAAAGAGACCCAGTACTTC.

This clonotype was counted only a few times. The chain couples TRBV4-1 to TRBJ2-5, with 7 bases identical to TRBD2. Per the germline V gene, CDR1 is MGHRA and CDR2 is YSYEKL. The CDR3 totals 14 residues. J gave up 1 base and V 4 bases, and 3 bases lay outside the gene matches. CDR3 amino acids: CASSRGGGQETQYF. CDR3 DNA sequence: TGCGCCAGCAGCCGCGGCGGGGGCCAAGAGACCCAGTACTTC.

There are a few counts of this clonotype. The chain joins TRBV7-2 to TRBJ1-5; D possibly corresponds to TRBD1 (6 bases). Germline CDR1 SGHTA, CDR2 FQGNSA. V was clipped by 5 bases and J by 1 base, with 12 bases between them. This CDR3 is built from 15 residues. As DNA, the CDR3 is TGTGCCAGCAGCCAGGACAGACTGAGCAATCAGCCCCAGCATTTT. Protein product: CASSQDRLSNQPQHF.

Written as DNA, the CDR3 is TGTGCCAGCAGCACCCCCGGGACTAGCGGGAGAGGCGGGGAGCTGTTTTTT. It yields the protein CASSTPGTSGRGGELFF. The V and J genes are TRBV11-3 and TRBJ2-2; 14 nucleotides align to TRBD2. Germline lookup yields CDR1 SGHNT and CDR2 YENEEA. This CDR3 comprises 17 residues. V shed 5 bases, J shed 7 bases, and the junction held 9 bases outside the gene matches.

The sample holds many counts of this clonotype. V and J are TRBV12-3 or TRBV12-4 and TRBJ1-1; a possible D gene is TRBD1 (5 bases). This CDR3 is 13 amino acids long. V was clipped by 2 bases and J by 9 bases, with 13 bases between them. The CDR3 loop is CASSLRGGVKAFF. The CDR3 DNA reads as TGTGCCAGCAGTTTAAGGGGTGGTGTCAAAGCTTTCTTT.

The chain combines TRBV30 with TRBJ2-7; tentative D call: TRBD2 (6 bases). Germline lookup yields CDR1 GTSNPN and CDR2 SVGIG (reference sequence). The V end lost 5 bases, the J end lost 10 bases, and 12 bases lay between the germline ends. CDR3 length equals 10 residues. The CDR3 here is CAWGDFVQYF. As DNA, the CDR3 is TGTGCCTGGGGGGACTTCGTTCAGTACTTC.

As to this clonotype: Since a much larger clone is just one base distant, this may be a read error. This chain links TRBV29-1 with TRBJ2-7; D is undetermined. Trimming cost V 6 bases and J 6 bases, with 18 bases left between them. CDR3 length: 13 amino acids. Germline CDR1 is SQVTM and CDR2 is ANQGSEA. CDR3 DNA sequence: TGCAGCGTCGTGACTCCGGATGCATGCGAGCAGTACTTC. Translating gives CSVVTPDACEQYF.

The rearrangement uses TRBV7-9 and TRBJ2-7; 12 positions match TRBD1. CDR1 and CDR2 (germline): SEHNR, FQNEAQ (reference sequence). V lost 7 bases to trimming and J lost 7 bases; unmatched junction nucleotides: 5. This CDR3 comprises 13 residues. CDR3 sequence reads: CASKGQGAREQYF. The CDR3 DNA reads TGTGCCAGCAAGGGACAGGGGGCGAGGGAGCAGTACTTC.

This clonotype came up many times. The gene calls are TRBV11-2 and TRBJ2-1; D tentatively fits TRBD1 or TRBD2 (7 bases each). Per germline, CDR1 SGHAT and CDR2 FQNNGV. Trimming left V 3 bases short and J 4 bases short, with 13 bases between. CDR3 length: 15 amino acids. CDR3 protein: CASSLRQGGYNEQFF. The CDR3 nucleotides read TGTGCCAGCAGCTTGAGACAGGGAGGGTACAATGAGCAGTTCTTC.

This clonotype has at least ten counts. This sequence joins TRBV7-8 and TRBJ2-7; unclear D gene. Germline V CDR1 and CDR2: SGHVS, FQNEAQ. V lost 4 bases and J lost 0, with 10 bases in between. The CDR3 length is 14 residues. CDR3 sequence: CASSSLLSSYEQYF. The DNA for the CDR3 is TGTGCCAGCAGCTCCCTACTCAGCTCCTACGAGCAGTACTTC.

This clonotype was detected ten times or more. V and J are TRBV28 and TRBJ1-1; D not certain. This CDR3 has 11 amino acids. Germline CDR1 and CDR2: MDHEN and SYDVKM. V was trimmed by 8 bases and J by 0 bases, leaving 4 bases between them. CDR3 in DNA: TGTGCCAGCTGGTTGAACACTGAAGCTTTCTTT. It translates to CASWLNTEAFF.

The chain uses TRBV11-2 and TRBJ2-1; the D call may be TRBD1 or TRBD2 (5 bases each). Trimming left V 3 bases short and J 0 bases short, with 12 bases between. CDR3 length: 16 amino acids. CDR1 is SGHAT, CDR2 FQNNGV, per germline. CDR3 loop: CASSLSAGSSYNEQFF. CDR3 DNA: TGTGCCAGCAGCTTGAGTGCAGGGAGCTCCTACAATGAGCAGTTCTTC.

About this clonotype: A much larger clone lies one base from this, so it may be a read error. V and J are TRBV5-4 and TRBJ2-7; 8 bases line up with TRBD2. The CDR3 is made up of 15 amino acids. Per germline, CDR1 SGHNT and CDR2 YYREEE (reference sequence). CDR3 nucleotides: TGTGTCAGCAGCTTACCGGGGCGGGAGGACTACGAGCAGTACTTC. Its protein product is CVSSLPGREDYEQYF.

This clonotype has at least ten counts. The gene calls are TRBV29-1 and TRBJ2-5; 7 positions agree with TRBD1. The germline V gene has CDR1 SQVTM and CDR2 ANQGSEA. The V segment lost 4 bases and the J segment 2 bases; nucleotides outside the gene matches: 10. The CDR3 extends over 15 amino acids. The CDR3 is CSVVRMDRQQETQYF. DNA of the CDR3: TGCAGCGTTGTGCGGATGGACAGGCAGCAAGAGACCCAGTACTTC.

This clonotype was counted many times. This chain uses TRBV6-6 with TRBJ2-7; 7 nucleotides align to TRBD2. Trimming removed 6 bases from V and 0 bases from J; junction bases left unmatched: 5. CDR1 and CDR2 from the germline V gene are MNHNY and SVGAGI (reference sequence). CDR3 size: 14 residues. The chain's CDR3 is CASSPSGNSYEQYF. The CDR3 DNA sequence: TGTGCCAGCAGCCCAAGCGGGAACTCCTACGAGCAGTACTTC.

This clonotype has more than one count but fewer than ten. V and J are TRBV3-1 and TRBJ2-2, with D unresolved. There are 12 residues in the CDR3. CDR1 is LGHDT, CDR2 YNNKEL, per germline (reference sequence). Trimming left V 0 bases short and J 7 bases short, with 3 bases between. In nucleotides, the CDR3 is TGTGCCAGCAGCCAAGAGGTCGGGGAGCTGTTTTTT. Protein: CASSQEVGELFF.

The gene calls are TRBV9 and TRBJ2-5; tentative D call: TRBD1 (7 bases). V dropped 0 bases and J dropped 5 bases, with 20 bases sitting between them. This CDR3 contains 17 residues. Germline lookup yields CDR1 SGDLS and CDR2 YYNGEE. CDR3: CASSVAPGPPGGETQYF. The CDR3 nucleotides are TGTGCCAGCAGCGTAGCTCCGGGACCTCCAGGGGGGGAGACCCAGTACTTC.

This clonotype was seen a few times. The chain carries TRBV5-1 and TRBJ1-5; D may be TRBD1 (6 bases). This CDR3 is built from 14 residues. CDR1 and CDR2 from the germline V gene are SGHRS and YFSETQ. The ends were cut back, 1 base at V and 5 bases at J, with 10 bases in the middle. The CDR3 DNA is TGCGCCAGCAGCTTGACAGGGAGGGATCAGCCCCAGCATTTT. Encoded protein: CASSLTGRDQPQHF.

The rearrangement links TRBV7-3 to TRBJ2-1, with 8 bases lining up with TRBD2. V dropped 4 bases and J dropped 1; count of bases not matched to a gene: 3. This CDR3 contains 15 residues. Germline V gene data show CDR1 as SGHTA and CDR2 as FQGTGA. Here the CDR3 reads CASSWLAGSYNEQFF. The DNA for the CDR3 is TGTGCCAGCAGCTGGTTAGCGGGATCCTACAATGAGCAGTTCTTC.

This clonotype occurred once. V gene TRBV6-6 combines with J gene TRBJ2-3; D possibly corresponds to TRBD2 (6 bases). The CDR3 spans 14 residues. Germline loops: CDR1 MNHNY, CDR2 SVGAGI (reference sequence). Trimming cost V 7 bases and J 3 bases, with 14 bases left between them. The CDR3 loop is CASIPGTSTDTQYF. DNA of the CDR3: TGTGCCAGCATCCCCGGGACTTCAACAGATACGCAGTATTTT.

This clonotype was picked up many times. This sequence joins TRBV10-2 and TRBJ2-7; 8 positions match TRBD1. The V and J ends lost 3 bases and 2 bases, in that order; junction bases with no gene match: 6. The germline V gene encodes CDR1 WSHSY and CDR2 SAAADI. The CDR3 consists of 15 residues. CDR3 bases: TGCGCCAGCAGTGATGGAGCAGGGGGCACCTACGAGCAGTACTTC. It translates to CASSDGAGGTYEQYF.

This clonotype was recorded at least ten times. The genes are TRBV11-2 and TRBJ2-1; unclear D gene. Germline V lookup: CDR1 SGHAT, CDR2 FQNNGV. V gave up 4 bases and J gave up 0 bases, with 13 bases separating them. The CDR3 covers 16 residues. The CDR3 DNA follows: TGTGCCAGCAGCTCAAGACTTACAAGCTCCTACAATGAGCAGTTCTTC. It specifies CASSSRLTSSYNEQFF.

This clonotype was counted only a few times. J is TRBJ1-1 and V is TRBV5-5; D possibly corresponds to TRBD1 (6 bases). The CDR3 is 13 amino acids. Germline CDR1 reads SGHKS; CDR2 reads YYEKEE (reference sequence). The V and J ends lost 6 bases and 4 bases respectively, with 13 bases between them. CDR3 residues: CASILTGPTEAFF. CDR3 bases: TGTGCCAGCATTTTGACAGGTCCCACTGAAGCTTTCTTT.

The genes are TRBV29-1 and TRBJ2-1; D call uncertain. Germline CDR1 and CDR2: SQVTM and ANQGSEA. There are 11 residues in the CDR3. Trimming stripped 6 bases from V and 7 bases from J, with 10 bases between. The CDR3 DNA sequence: TGCAGCGTCGATGTGGGGAATGAGCAGTTCTTC. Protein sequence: CSVDVGNEQFF.

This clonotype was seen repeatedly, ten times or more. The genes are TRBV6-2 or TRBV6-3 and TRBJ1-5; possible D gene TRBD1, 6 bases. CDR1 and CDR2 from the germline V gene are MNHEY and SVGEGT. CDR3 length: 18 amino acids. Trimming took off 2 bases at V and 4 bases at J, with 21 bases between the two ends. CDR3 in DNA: TGTGCCAGCAGTTACGAGAAGGGGGGCGCGGGGTTTAATCAGCCCCAGCATTTT. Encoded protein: CASSYEKGGAGFNQPQHF.

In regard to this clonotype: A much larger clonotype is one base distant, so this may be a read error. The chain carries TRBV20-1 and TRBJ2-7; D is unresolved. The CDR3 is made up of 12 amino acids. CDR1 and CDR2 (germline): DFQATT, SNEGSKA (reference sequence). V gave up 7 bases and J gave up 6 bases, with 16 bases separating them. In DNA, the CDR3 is TGCAGTGTTAGGGCCCGGCTGGCCGAGCAGTACTTC. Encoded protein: CSVRARLAEQYF.

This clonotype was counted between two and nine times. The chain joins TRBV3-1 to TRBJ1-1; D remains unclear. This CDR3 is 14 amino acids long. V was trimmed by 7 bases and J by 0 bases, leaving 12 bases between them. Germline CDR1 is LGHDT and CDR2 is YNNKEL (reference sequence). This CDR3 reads CASKRKLLNTEAFF. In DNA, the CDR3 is TGTGCCAGCAAGCGAAAACTATTGAACACTGAAGCTTTCTTT.

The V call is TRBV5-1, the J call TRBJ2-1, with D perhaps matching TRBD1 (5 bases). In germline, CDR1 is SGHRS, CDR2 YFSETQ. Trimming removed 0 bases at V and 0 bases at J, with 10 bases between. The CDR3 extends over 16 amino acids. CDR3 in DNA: TGCGCCAGCAGCTTGGTAGGACATAGCTCCTACAATGAGCAGTTCTTC. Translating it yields CASSLVGHSSYNEQFF.